These 9 T cell receptor beta chains originate from one sample sequenced in a study of read filtering for tumor transcriptome and immune sequencing. Molecular barcoded adaptors covering alpha/delta and beta/gamma chains were used on 400 ng RNA. TCRdb fed the reads into MiXCR, producing one record per CDR3 protein. This repertoire shows roughly 46,000 distinct CDR3 sequences, approximately 12% found once; its top ten account for 14% to 15%. Sequenced: a population of CD138-negative cells sorted from bone marrow. Every receptor here comes from a donor at least 40 years old with multiple myeloma.

This clonotype was counted at least ten times. The CDR3 sequence is CASSLRGGSSYEQYF. CDR3 nucleotide sequence: TGCGCCAGCAGCTTGAGAGGGGGCAGCTCCTACGAGCAGTACTTC. The rearrangement joins TRBV5-1 to TRBJ2-7; TRBD1 matches at 7 bases. Trimming took 1 base from V and 0 from J; bases not matched to a gene: 4. CDR3 length: 15 amino acids. Germline-derived CDR1 and CDR2 are SGHRS and YFSETQ.

There are many counts of this clonotype. The V gene is TRBV7-6, the J gene TRBJ1-5; D not resolved. Trimming took 5 bases from V and 3 from J, leaving 17 bases between them. CDR1 is SGHVS and CDR2 is FNYEAQ in the germline V gene. The CDR3 runs to 16 residues. The CDR3 DNA follows: TGTGCCAGCAGCCCCCATTCCGGGAGTCCCAATCAGCCCCAGCATTTT. It translates to CASSPHSGSPNQPQHF.

This clonotype was observed a handful of times. A single base separates this from a much larger clone, so it may be a read error. The V and J genes are TRBV29-1 and TRBJ2-5, with D uncertain. The CDR3 is 11 residues long. Germline V gives CDR1 SQVTM, CDR2 ANQGSEA. The CDR3 DNA is TGCAGCGTTGGACGGCAAGAGACCCGGTACTTC. Its translation: CSVGRQETRYF.

This clonotype was counted at least ten times. The CDR3 protein is CSATTGSNQPQHF. CDR3 DNA: TGCAGTGCTACCACAGGGAGCAATCAGCCCCAGCATTTT. The V call is TRBV20-1, the J call TRBJ1-5, with D perhaps matching TRBD1 (6 bases). Germline-derived CDR1 and CDR2 are DFQATT and SNEGSKA (reference sequence). With 4 bases removed from V and 1 base from J, the gap between germline ends came to 8 bases. The CDR3 loop spans 13 amino acids.

This clonotype occurred many times. J is TRBJ2-1 and V is TRBV6-2 or TRBV6-3; 10 nucleotides match TRBD2. This CDR3 is built from 14 residues. Germline V gene sequence: CDR1 MNHEY, CDR2 SVGEGT. V shed 6 bases and J 4 bases; nucleotides not matched to a gene: 3. CDR3 amino acids: CASRELAGYNEQFF. The CDR3 nucleotides are TGTGCCAGCAGAGAACTAGCGGGGTACAATGAGCAGTTCTTC.

This clonotype was counted at least ten times. The rearrangement joins TRBV19 to TRBJ2-5; D gene ambiguous. CDR3 size: 14 residues. Trimming removed 4 bases from V and 5 bases from J, with 14 bases in between. Germline V gene data show CDR1 as LNHDA and CDR2 as SQIVND (reference sequence). Here the CDR3 reads CASSTLLGMETQYF. In nucleotides, the CDR3 is TGTGCCAGTAGTACGCTTTTGGGGATGGAGACCCAGTACTTC.

This clonotype has a count of ten or more. The J gene is TRBJ2-1, the V gene TRBV6-2 or TRBV6-3; 7 bases line up with TRBD1. Germline V gene sequence: CDR1 MNHEY, CDR2 SVGEGT. The ends lost 6 bases at V and 8 bases at J; junction bases unmatched: 13. The CDR3 has 15 amino acids. The DNA of the CDR3 is TGTGCCAGCAGGACCCGACAGGGCGGTGGTTATGAGCAGTTCTTC. This sequence encodes CASRTRQGGGYEQFF.

This clonotype was detected ten times or more. This chain joins TRBV4-3 and TRBJ2-3; D possibly corresponds to TRBD1 (6 bases). The CDR3 has 14 residues. V lost 4 bases and J 6 bases, leaving 14 bases between the germline ends. The germline gives CDR1 LGHNA, CDR2 YSLEER. CDR3 DNA sequence: TGCGCCAGCAGCCGACAGGCCCAGGGGGATACGCAGTATTTT. Protein sequence: CASSRQAQGDTQYF.

This clonotype was seen ten or more times. The chain links TRBV7-8 to TRBJ2-7; a possible D gene is TRBD1 (6 bases). The ends were cut back, 5 bases at V and 0 bases at J, with 11 bases in the middle. The CDR3 consists of 14 residues. The V gene's germline CDR1 is SGHVS and CDR2 FQNEAQ. CDR3 in DNA: TGTGCCAGCAGCCTATGGGACACCTCCTACGAGCAGTACTTC. It specifies CASSLWDTSYEQYF.